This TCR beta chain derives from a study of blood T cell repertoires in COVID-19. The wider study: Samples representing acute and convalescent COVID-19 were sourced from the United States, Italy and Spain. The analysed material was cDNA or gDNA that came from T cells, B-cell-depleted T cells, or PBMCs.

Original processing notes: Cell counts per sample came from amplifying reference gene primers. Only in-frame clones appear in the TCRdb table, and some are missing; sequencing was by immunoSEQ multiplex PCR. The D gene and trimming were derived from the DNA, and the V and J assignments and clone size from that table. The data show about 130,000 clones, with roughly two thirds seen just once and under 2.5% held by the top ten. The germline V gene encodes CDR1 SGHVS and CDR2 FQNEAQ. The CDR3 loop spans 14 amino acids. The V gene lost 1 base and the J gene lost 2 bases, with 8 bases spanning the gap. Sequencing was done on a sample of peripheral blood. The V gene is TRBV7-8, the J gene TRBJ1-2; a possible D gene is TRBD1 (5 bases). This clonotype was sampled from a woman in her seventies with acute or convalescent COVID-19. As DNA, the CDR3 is TGTGCCAGCAGCTTAGGGGGGGGAAACTATGGCTACACCTTC. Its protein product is CASSLGGGNYGYTF.